This note documents a single T cell receptor beta chain sequence. Antigen unknown. TCRdb's table, derived via immunoSEQ multiplex PCR, lists solely in-frame clones and lacks some. This sample has 70,000 to 85,000 clones, with almost 85% found just once. V was cut by 5 bases and J by 6 bases, with 19 bases left in between. The CDR3 extends over 15 amino acids. CDR1 is SGHTA, CDR2 FQGNSA, per germline. This record comes from a study of OX40 agonist ivuxolimab in advanced cancers. The study's findings and limits: In the expanded peripheral T cells, antigen specificity was never determined. There were also nonresponders showing low normalized T-cell clonal expansion.

This sequence joins TRBV7-2 and TRBJ1-1; unclear D gene. This receptor was identified in an adult with an advanced solid tumor such as melanoma, head and neck, liver or kidney cancer. Source: CD4+ or CD8+ T cells sorted from blood, taken in a trial of the OX40 agonist ivuxolimab. The CDR3 protein is CASSRGGRARPEAFF. CDR3 coding DNA: TGTGCCAGCAGCCGAGGCGGGCGGGCGCGCCCTGAAGCTTTCTTT.